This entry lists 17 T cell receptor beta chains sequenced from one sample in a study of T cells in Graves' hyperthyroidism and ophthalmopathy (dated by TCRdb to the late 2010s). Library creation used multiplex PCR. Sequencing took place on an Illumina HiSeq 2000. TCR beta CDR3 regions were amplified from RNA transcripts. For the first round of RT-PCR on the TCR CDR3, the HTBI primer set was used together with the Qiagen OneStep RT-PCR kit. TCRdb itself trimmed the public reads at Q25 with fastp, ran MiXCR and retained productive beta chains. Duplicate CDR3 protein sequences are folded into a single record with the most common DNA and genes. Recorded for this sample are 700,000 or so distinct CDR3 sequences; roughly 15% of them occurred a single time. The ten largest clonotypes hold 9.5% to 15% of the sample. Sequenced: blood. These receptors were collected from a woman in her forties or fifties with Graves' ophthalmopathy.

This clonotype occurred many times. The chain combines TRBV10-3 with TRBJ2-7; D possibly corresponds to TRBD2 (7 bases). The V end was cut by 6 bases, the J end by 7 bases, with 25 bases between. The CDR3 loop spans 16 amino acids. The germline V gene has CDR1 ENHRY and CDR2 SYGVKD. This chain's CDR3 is CAIRGKGVGGLLEQYF. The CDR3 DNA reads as TGTGCCATCAGGGGAAAGGGGGTGGGAGGGCTATTGGAGCAGTACTTC.

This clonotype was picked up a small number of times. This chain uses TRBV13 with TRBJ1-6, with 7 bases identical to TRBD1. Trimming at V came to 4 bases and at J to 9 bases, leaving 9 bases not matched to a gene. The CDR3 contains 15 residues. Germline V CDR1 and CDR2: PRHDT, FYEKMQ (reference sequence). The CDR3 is CASSSGDSLPSPLHF. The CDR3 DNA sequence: TGTGCCAGCAGCTCGGGGGACAGCCTCCCTTCACCCCTCCACTTT.

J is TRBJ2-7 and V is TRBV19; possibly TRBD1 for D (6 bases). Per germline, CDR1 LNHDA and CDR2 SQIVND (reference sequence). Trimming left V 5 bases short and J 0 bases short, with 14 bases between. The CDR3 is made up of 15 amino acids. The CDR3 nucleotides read TGTGCCAGTAGTTCTCGCAGGGGTCCCTCCTACGAGCAGTACTTC. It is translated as CASSSRRGPSYEQYF.

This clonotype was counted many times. The CDR3 DNA sequence: TGCAGCGCCACGGCGTGGGGGGGAGGGCCGCTCTCCTACAATGAGCAGTTCTTC. Its protein product is CSATAWGGGPLSYNEQFF. The chain employs TRBV29-1 and TRBJ2-1, with 7 positions matching TRBD2. The J segment lost 0 bases and the V segment lost 7 bases, leaving 18 bases of the junction unmatched. Per the germline V gene, CDR1 is SQVTM and CDR2 is ANQGSEA. This CDR3 has 18 residues.

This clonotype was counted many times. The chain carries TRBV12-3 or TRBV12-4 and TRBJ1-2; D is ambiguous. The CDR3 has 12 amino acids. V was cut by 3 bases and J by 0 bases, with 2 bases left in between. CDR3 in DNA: TGTGCCAGCAGTTTGGCTAACTATGGCTACACCTTC. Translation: CASSLANYGYTF.

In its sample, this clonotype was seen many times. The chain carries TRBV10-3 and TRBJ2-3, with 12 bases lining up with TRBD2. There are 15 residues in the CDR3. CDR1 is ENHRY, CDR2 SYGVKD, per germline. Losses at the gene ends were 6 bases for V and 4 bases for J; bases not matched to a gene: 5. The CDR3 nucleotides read TGTGCCATCAGGTCGACTAGCGGGAGCCCAGATACGCAGTATTTT. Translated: CAIRSTSGSPDTQYF.

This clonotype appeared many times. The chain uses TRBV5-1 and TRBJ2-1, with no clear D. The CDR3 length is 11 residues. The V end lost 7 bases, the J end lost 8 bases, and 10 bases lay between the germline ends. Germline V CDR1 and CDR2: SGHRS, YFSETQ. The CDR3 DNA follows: TGCGCCAGCCGTGATGGTTATGAGCAGTTCTTC. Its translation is CASRDGYEQFF.

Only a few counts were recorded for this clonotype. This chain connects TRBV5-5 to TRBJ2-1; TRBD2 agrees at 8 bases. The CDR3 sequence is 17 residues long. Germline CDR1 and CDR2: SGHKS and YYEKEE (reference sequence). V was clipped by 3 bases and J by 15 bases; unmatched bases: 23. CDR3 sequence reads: CASSSISGTRNNEFTFF. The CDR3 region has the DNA TGTGCCAGCAGCTCCATATCCGGGACTAGAAACAATGAGTTCACGTTCTTC.

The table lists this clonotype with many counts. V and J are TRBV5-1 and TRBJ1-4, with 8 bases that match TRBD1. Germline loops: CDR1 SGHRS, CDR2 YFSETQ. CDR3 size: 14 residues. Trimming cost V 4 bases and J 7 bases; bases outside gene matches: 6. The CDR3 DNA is TGCGCCAGCAGCCCGGGACAGGTCCTTGAAAAACTGTTTTTT. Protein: CASSPGQVLEKLFF.

The CDR3 here is CASSRQGAPGNEQFF. The CDR3 region has the DNA TGTGCCAGCAGCAGACAGGGGGCGCCGGGTAATGAGCAGTTCTTC. This chain links TRBV12-3 or TRBV12-4 with TRBJ2-1, with 10 bases fitting TRBD1. The CDR3 length is 15 residues. The V segment lost 6 bases and the J segment 7 bases; nucleotides outside the gene matches: 9.

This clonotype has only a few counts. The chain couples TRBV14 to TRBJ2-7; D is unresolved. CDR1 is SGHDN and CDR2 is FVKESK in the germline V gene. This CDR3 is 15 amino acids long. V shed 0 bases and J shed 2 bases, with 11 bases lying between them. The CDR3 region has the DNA TGTGCCAGCAGCCAAGATTTTAGAACGGCCTACGAGCAGTACTTC. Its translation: CASSQDFRTAYEQYF.

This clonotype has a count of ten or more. The CDR3 nucleotides are TGTGCCAGCAGCCCATCGAGATTTGGGGGACGACTCACAGATACGCAGTATTTT. It yields the protein CASSPSRFGGRLTDTQYF. The chain joins TRBV12-3 or TRBV12-4 to TRBJ2-3; D may match TRBD1 or TRBD2 (5 bases each). The germline V and J ends were trimmed by 6 bases and 2 bases, with 24 bases remaining between them. There are 18 residues in the CDR3.

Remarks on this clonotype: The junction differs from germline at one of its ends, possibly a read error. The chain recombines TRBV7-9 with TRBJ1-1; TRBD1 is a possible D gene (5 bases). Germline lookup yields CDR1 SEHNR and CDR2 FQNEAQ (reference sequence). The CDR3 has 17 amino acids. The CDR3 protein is CASSLARPTRGDTEAFF. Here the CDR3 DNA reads TGTGCCAGCAGCCTAGCCCGCCCAACACGGGGGGACACTGAAGCTTTCTTT.

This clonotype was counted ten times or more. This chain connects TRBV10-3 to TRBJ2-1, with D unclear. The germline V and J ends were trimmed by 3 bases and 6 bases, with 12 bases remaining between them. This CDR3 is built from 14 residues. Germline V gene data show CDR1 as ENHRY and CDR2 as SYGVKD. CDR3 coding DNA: TGTGCCATCAGTGATCTTAAGGGTGTCAATGAGCAGTTCTTC. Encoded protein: CAISDLKGVNEQFF.

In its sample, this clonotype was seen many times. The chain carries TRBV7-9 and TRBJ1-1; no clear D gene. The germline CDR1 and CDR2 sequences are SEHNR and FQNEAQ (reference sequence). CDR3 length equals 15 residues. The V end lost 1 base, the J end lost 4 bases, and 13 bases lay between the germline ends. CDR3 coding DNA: TGTGCCAGCAGCTTAGTGGCAGGATCGAGCACTGAAGCTTTCTTT. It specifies CASSLVAGSSTEAFF.

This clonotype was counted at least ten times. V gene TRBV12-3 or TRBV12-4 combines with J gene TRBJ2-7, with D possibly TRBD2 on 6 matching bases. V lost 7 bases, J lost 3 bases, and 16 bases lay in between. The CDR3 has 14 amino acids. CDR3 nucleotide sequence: TGTGCCAGCACCAAACGGAGGGTGGACTACGAGCAGTACTTC. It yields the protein CASTKRRVDYEQYF.

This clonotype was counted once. The DNA for the CDR3 is TGTGCCAGCGCCCCGGGTCCATATAATTCACCCCTCCACTTT. It encodes CASAPGPYNSPLHF. This rearrangement joins TRBV6-2 or TRBV6-3 to TRBJ1-6; D call uncertain. Trimming left V 8 bases short and J 4 bases short, with 12 bases between. The germline V gene has CDR1 MNHEY and CDR2 SVGEGT. The CDR3 covers 14 residues.